This T cell receptor (beta chain) was recovered during a study of regulatory dendritic cells for organ transplantation. About the study: Monocytes received vitamin D3 on days 0 and 4, IL-10 on day 4. Study-level findings and limits: Regulatory dendritic cells appeared to expand memory CD8+ clones less than mature ones.

CFSE-labeled sorted T cells met regulatory or mature dendritic cells for over 4 days. CD4+ or CD8+ T cells were sorted as naive CD45RA+ or memory CD45RO+. Comment on this clone: The antigen remains unidentified.

Generated by immunoSEQ multiplex PCR, the TCRdb table keeps only in-frame clones and is missing some. The data hold 10,000 to 11,000 clones, with 80% observed a single time. The germline gives CDR1 MNHEY, CDR2 SMNVEV (reference sequence). V dropped 3 bases and J dropped 1; count of bases not matched to a gene: 6. The CDR3 is 15 amino acids. The chain combines TRBV27 with TRBJ2-7; 7 nucleotides line up with TRBD1. Sequencing was done on a sample of memory CD4+ T cells from blood cultured with dendritic cells. Sample subset: CD45RO+ memory T cells. The receptor comes from a human donor in good health. In nucleotides, the CDR3 is TGTGCCAGCAGTTTTGACTCCAGGGGGTCCTACGAGCAGTACTTC. Its translation: CASSFDSRGSYEQYF.